Below are 4 T cell receptor beta chains sequenced from a single sample in a study of blood T cell repertoires in COVID-19. Repertoires were generated with immunoSEQ multiplex PCR, while TCRdb's copy carries only in-frame clones and drops some. The table includes about 300,000 clones, 70% to 90% detected once. The sample comprised peripheral blood. Every receptor here comes from a woman aged 45-59 years with COVID-19, enrolled during active disease.

The CDR3 here is CATSALRTTSGNNEQFF. DNA of the CDR3: TGTGCCACCAGTGCCCTACGTACGACTAGCGGAAACAATGAGCAGTTCTTC. J is TRBJ2-1 and V is TRBV24-1; TRBD2 matches 9 bases. This CDR3 comprises 17 residues. Per the germline V gene, CDR1 is KGHDR and CDR2 is SFDVKD. V lost 5 bases and J lost 5; bases outside the gene matches: 12.

The chain is built from TRBV4-2 and TRBJ2-7; TRBD2 matches at 15 bases. J gave up 4 bases and V 1 base, and 2 bases lay outside the gene matches. From germline, CDR1 is LGHNA and CDR2 YNFKEQ. The CDR3 covers 16 residues. DNA for the CDR3: TGTGCCAGCAGCCAAGGGACTAGCGGGAGGGGGTACGAGCAGTACTTC. Translating gives CASSQGTSGRGYEQYF.

The genes are TRBV19 and TRBJ2-1, with 12 bases lining up with TRBD2. Germline trimming cut 10 bases from V and 5 bases from J; bases unmatched to any gene: 3. Germline-derived CDR1 and CDR2 are LNHDA and SQIVND (reference sequence). There are 13 residues in the CDR3. The CDR3 loop is CATRLAGDNEQFF. CDR3 DNA sequence: TGTGCCACCCGACTAGCGGGAGACAATGAGCAGTTCTTC.

This chain joins TRBV7-9 and TRBJ1-3; unclear D gene. This CDR3 is 16 amino acids long. The germline V and J ends were trimmed by 6 bases and 4 bases, with 19 bases remaining between them. The germline gives CDR1 SEHNR, CDR2 FQNEAQ (reference sequence). CDR3 nucleotide sequence: TGTGCCAGCAGTTCCGGGTCAATTAGAGACGGAAACACCATATATTTT. This codes for CASSSGSIRDGNTIYF.